This is a list of T cell receptor beta chains from one sample in a study of cytomegalovirus exposure and HLA in healthy donors. Produced via immunoSEQ multiplex PCR; TCRdb's table is partial and in-frame only. Here the sample spans about 190,000 clones, more than 70% being singletons. Material for sequencing was PBMCs. The receptors come from a man between 40 and 49 years old in good health and CMV-seropositive. CDR3s leave out the opening cysteine and the closing phenylalanine or tryptophan. The D gene is left open where the match is weak.

d_call: TRBD2
j_call: TRBJ2-3
v_call: TRBV6-6
cdr3_aa: ASSYWGGNTDTQY

d_call: NA
j_call: TRBJ2-7
v_call: TRBV19
cdr3_aa: ASSLGYHSYEQY

d_call: TRBD2
j_call: TRBJ2-1
v_call: TRBV5-1
cdr3_aa: ASSYRDYTYEQF

d_call: TRBD1
j_call: TRBJ1-4
v_call: TRBV9
cdr3_aa: ASSALKGASEKLF

d_call: NA
j_call: TRBJ2-3
v_call: TRBV5-6
cdr3_aa: ASSPRWSADTQY

d_call: NA
j_call: TRBJ1-5
v_call: TRBV6-5
cdr3_aa: ASSYSDRTFQPQH

d_call: NA
j_call: TRBJ2-5
v_call: TRBV11-2
cdr3_aa: ASSPAAGIETQY

d_call: NA
j_call: TRBJ1-4
v_call: TRBV30
cdr3_aa: AWSVLVGFELF

d_call: NA
j_call: TRBJ1-2
v_call: TRBV28
cdr3_aa: ASSLGTLGYT

d_call: NA
j_call: TRBJ1-1
v_call: TRBV6-6
cdr3_aa: ASSTGNTEAF

d_call: TRBD2
j_call: TRBJ2-2
v_call: TRBV28
cdr3_aa: ASSPLAGRSELF

d_call: NA
j_call: TRBJ2-7
v_call: TRBV7-9
cdr3_aa: ASSPGTTEQY

d_call: NA
j_call: TRBJ2-1
v_call: TRBV7-2
cdr3_aa: ASSPGNEQF

d_call: NA
j_call: TRBJ1-4
v_call: TRBV11-2
cdr3_aa: ASSFGAGREKLF

d_call: NA
j_call: TRBJ1-4
v_call: TRBV4-3
cdr3_aa: ASSQGWERGEKLF

d_call: NA
j_call: TRBJ1-1
v_call: TRBV5-1
cdr3_aa: ASSEVRGAVAF

d_call: NA
j_call: TRBJ2-7
v_call: TRBV29-1
cdr3_aa: SVQGTYEQY

d_call: TRBD1
j_call: TRBJ1-3
v_call: TRBV28
cdr3_aa: ASSFFGQGNSGNTIY

d_call: NA
j_call: TRBJ1-3
v_call: TRBV15
cdr3_aa: ATSGDRRLSGNTIY

d_call: TRBD1
j_call: TRBJ2-1
v_call: TRBV6-4
cdr3_aa: ASSDTTGDNEQF

d_call: TRBD1
j_call: TRBJ1-4
v_call: TRBV27
cdr3_aa: ASRPGQGIKLF

d_call: TRBD2
j_call: TRBJ2-4
v_call: TRBV19
cdr3_aa: ASSMVAGSNIQY

d_call: TRBD1
j_call: TRBJ2-1
v_call: TRBV10-3
cdr3_aa: AISESRQGPRDEQF

d_call: NA
j_call: TRBJ2-1
v_call: TRBV5-1
cdr3_aa: ASSEAPSSYNEQF

d_call: NA
j_call: TRBJ1-1
v_call: TRBV12-2
cdr3_aa: ASRGRTPVDRTNTEAF

d_call: NA
j_call: TRBJ2-5
v_call: TRBV18
cdr3_aa: ASSPRGIETQY

d_call: NA
j_call: TRBJ2-5
v_call: TRBV7-6
cdr3_aa: ASSLGTASQETQY

d_call: NA
j_call: TRBJ2-6
v_call: TRBV6-5
cdr3_aa: ASSGGTAGANGLT

d_call: TRBD1
j_call: TRBJ1-4
v_call: TRBV27
cdr3_aa: ASSSAGQGGKLF

d_call: NA
j_call: TRBJ1-4
v_call: TRBV27
cdr3_aa: ASRFQTGVREKLF

d_call: NA
j_call: TRBJ1-2
v_call: TRBV6-5
cdr3_aa: ASRPATVSGYT

d_call: NA
j_call: TRBJ1-2
v_call: TRBV6-6
cdr3_aa: ASSYSRGGYGYT

d_call: TRBD1
j_call: TRBJ1-5
v_call: TRBV28
cdr3_aa: ASSFADRGERYSNQPQH

d_call: NA
j_call: TRBJ2-7
v_call: TRBV5-1
cdr3_aa: ASSFGRPPYEQY

d_call: TRBD1
j_call: TRBJ1-6
v_call: TRBV30
cdr3_aa: ASAGQAVSPLH

d_call: NA
j_call: TRBJ1-5
v_call: TRBV25-1
cdr3_aa: ASSEWAGNQPQH

d_call: NA
j_call: TRBJ2-1
v_call: TRBV18
cdr3_aa: ASSPPTGLSMNEQF

d_call: TRBD1
j_call: TRBJ2-7
v_call: TRBV5-1
cdr3_aa: ASSRGQYSYEQY

d_call: TRBD2
j_call: TRBJ2-1
v_call: TRBV4-3
cdr3_aa: ASSQETTSGPGHEQF

d_call: TRBD1
j_call: TRBJ1-1
v_call: TRBV19
cdr3_aa: ASSLPGGNTEAF

d_call: NA
j_call: TRBJ1-1
v_call: TRBV5-1
cdr3_aa: ASSLGFSVNTEAF

d_call: TRBD2
j_call: TRBJ2-5
v_call: TRBV11-2
cdr3_aa: ASSFLAGGPVETQY

d_call: NA
j_call: TRBJ2-3
v_call: TRBV5-6
cdr3_aa: ASQPKGVGTDTQY

d_call: NA
j_call: TRBJ2-3
v_call: TRBV2
cdr3_aa: ASTKQVSFTDTQY

d_call: TRBD1
j_call: TRBJ1-2
v_call: TRBV27
cdr3_aa: ASAPHDRAVHGYT

d_call: TRBD1
j_call: TRBJ2-7
v_call: TRBV7-9
cdr3_aa: ASSPTGGPAAEEQY